What follows are 26 T cell receptor beta chains derived from one specimen sequenced in a study of T-cell reconstitution after alpha-beta-depleted transplantation in children. The TCRbeta library incorporated unique molecular identifiers. TCRdb called the PCR reads again in MiXCR, with one record for every CDR3 protein. The table records 300,000 to 400,000 distinct CDR3 sequences, 15% to 20% of them present only once. Here the sequenced sample was PBMCs, mostly from graft donor cells, taken 360 days after TCRalphabeta/CD19-depleted stem cell transplant. These receptor sequences come from a male patient under 10 years old who had a stem cell transplant for acute lymphoblastic leukemia, so the T cells may come from the graft donor.

The rearrangement links TRBV29-1 to TRBJ2-7; either TRBD1 or TRBD2 may fit D (5 bases each). CDR3 length: 12 residues. From germline, CDR1 is SQVTM and CDR2 ANQGSEA. V was shortened by 0 bases and J by 4 bases, with 7 bases between the two germline ends. In nucleotides, the CDR3 is TGCAGCGTTGAAGATGGGGGTTACGAGCAGTACTTC. Protein: CSVEDGGYEQYF.

This clonotype was detected a few times. The chain carries TRBV4-3 and TRBJ2-7; D unclear. The germline CDR1 and CDR2 sequences are LGHNA and YSLEER. This CDR3 contains 15 residues. Trimming left V 0 bases short and J 0 bases short, with 9 bases between. The CDR3: CASSQEILISYEQYF. CDR3 bases: TGCGCCAGCAGCCAAGAAATCCTAATCTCCTACGAGCAGTACTTC.

The chain's CDR3 is CASSIDRWSGPNNEQFF. The CDR3, as DNA: TGTGCCAGTAGTATAGATCGGTGGTCTGGCCCTAACAATGAGCAGTTCTTC. This sequence joins TRBV19 and TRBJ2-1; D call uncertain. Trimming stripped 0 bases from V and 5 bases from J, with 17 bases between. The CDR3 has 17 residues. The germline CDR1 and CDR2 sequences are LNHDA and SQIVND (reference sequence).

This clonotype was observed a handful of times. The V call is TRBV20-1, the J call TRBJ2-7, with TRBD1 identical over 8 bases. J gave up 3 bases and V 3 bases, and 7 bases lay outside the gene matches. The CDR3 runs to 14 residues. The germline V gene has CDR1 DFQATT and CDR2 SNEGSKA (reference sequence). The CDR3 protein is CSASAPGQGYEQYF. The CDR3 DNA follows: TGCAGTGCTAGTGCTCCCGGACAGGGCTACGAGCAGTACTTC.

This chain joins TRBV7-2 and TRBJ1-2; no reliable D call. The CDR3 covers 15 residues. The V end was cut by 0 bases, the J end by 2 bases, with 10 bases between. Germline-derived CDR1 and CDR2 are SGHTA and FQGNSA. The CDR3 bases are TGTGCCAGCAGCTTAGCCCCACCCTACAACTATGGCTACACCTTC. This gives the protein CASSLAPPYNYGYTF.

V is TRBV7-6 and J is TRBJ1-5, with 8 bases that match TRBD1. V was pared by 1 base and J by 3 bases, with 14 bases of the junction left unmatched. CDR3 length equals 19 residues. Germline assignment: CDR1 SGHVS and CDR2 FNYEAQ. The CDR3 reads CASSLDAGTGRAYNQPQHF. The DNA for the CDR3 is TGTGCCAGCAGCTTAGACGCCGGGACAGGTCGAGCGTACAATCAGCCCCAGCATTTT.

Worth noting for this clonotype: Relative to the germline gene, one junction end is altered; a read error may explain this. The rearrangement links TRBV20-1 to TRBJ2-7, with D perhaps TRBD1 or TRBD2 (6 bases each). Germline CDR1 reads DFQATT; CDR2 reads SNEGSKA (reference sequence). The CDR3 consists of 15 residues. This CDR3 is CCAPPGGPLTYEQYF. The CDR3 DNA sequence: TGCTGTGCTCCCCCTGGGGGGCCCTTGACCTACGAGCAGTACTTC.

This clonotype was detected a few times. This chain uses TRBV20-1 with TRBJ1-3; D ambiguous. CDR1 is DFQATT, CDR2 SNEGSKA, per germline (reference sequence). The V gene lost 0 bases and the J gene lost 5 bases, with 8 bases spanning the gap. The CDR3 is 13 residues long. CDR3 sequence: CSARDLQRNTIYF. In DNA, the CDR3 is TGCAGTGCTAGAGATCTCCAGCGAAACACCATATATTTT.

The chain joins TRBV10-3 to TRBJ2-7; 10 positions match TRBD2. The V segment lost 3 bases and the J segment 1 base; nucleotides outside the gene matches: 21. CDR3 length: 21 residues. The germline V gene has CDR1 ENHRY and CDR2 SYGVKD. The CDR3 nucleotides are TGTGCCATCAGTGAATACAGGAAGAAAACCTCAACTAGCGGGAATTCCTACGAGCAGTACTTC. Protein sequence: CAISEYRKKTSTSGNSYEQYF.

This rearrangement joins TRBV6-2 or TRBV6-3 to TRBJ2-4; weak D call: TRBD2 (6 bases). The CDR3 runs 15 residues. The V and J ends lost 7 bases and 8 bases respectively, with 21 bases between them. The germline V gene encodes CDR1 MNHEY and CDR2 SVGEGT. The CDR3 reads CASTLGVGGRHIQYF. CDR3 nucleotides: TGTGCCAGCACCCTAGGAGTAGGAGGGCGACACATTCAGTACTTC.

This clonotype was counted between two and nine times. The gene calls are TRBV24-1 and TRBJ2-3; D is unclear. Per germline, CDR1 KGHDR and CDR2 SFDVKD. This CDR3 region has 14 residues. Trimming removed 5 bases at V and 5 bases at J, with 13 bases between. CDR3 amino acids: CATSGRKSEDTQYF. DNA for the CDR3: TGTGCCACCAGTGGTCGGAAATCGGAAGATACGCAGTATTTT.

The chain couples TRBV5-1 to TRBJ2-1, with TRBD2 as a possible D gene (7 bases). V lost 0 bases, J lost 6 bases, and 13 bases lay in between. The CDR3 contains 15 residues. CDR1 SGHRS and CDR2 YFSETQ come from the germline V gene. This CDR3 reads CASSLGEGGLNEQFF. The CDR3 DNA reads as TGCGCCAGCAGCTTGGGGGAGGGGGGGCTCAATGAGCAGTTCTTC.

The J gene is TRBJ2-7, the V gene TRBV5-1; 10 nucleotides agree with TRBD1. The germline V gene encodes CDR1 SGHRS and CDR2 YFSETQ. After removal of 4 bases from V and 3 bases from J, the junction contained 7 bases not matched to a gene. This CDR3 comprises 15 residues. The CDR3 is CASSPGTGVSYEQYF. The CDR3 DNA reads as TGCGCCAGCAGCCCGGGGACAGGGGTAAGCTACGAGCAGTACTTC.

This sequence joins TRBV18 and TRBJ2-3; D is tentatively TRBD1 or TRBD2 (5 bases each). V lost 3 bases to trimming and J lost 2 bases, with 12 bases between them. Per germline, CDR1 KGHSH and CDR2 LQKENI. This CDR3 spans 15 amino acids. The CDR3 spells CASSPGDAYTDTQYF. In DNA form, the CDR3 reads TGTGCCAGCTCACCGGGGGATGCCTACACAGATACGCAGTATTTT.

This clonotype was counted only a few times. Here the CDR3 reads CASTPGREDYEQYF. In nucleotides, the CDR3 is TGTGCCAGCACCCCGGGGAGAGAGGACTACGAGCAGTACTTC. V is TRBV4-2 and J is TRBJ2-7, with a weak D call TRBD2 (5 bases). Deletions cut 7 bases from V and 3 bases from J, with 16 bases between. The CDR3 length is 14 residues. Germline V lookup: CDR1 LGHNA, CDR2 YNFKEQ.

At least ten counts were recorded for this clonotype. The chain uses TRBV4-1 and TRBJ2-7; 7 nucleotides match TRBD1. The junction had 6 bases not matched to a gene; V was cut back by 0 bases and J by 4 bases. The CDR3 is 15 residues long. Germline V gene sequence: CDR1 MGHRA, CDR2 YSYEKL. The CDR3 loop reads CASSQDRTGPYEQYF. The CDR3 DNA is TGCGCCAGCAGCCAAGATAGGACAGGTCCATACGAGCAGTACTTC.

The chain has TRBV20-1 and TRBJ1-2, with 9 nucleotides matching TRBD1. The germline gives CDR1 DFQATT, CDR2 SNEGSKA (reference sequence). This CDR3 has 14 amino acids. After removal of 5 bases from V and 5 bases from J, the junction contained 9 bases not matched to a gene. The CDR3 spells CSAENRDRVYGYTF. The CDR3 nucleotides are TGCAGTGCTGAGAACCGGGACAGGGTATATGGCTACACCTTC.

This clonotype was seen repeatedly, ten times or more. J is TRBJ2-5 and V is TRBV3-1; a weak D match, TRBD2 (5 bases). Trimming took off 4 bases at V and 2 bases at J, with 8 bases between the two ends. The germline gives CDR1 LGHDT, CDR2 YNNKEL (reference sequence). The CDR3 is made up of 13 amino acids. This chain's CDR3 is CASSLRVQETQYF. CDR3 bases: TGTGCCAGCAGCCTGAGGGTGCAAGAGACCCAGTACTTC.

This chain links TRBV4-2 with TRBJ2-1; 9 nucleotides match TRBD2. J gave up 7 bases and V 0 bases, and 10 bases lay outside the gene matches. CDR1 is LGHNA, CDR2 YNFKEQ, per germline. The CDR3 totals 17 residues. DNA for the CDR3: TGTGCCAGCAGCCAAGACGACGCGGGAGGGGTTAGGAATGAGCAGTTCTTC. Translating it yields CASSQDDAGGVRNEQFF.

In this sample, this clonotype turned up many times. The chain uses TRBV3-1 and TRBJ1-5; possibly TRBD1 for D (5 bases). CDR1 and CDR2 from the germline V gene are LGHDT and YNNKEL (reference sequence). The CDR3 totals 15 residues. V shed 1 base and J shed 2 bases, with 9 bases lying between them. In DNA form, the CDR3 reads TGTGCCAGCAGCCAAGGGGGCGGACGCAATCAGCCCCAGCATTTT. Protein sequence: CASSQGGGRNQPQHF.

This clonotype has more than one count but fewer than ten. This chain joins TRBV3-1 and TRBJ2-7, with D perhaps being TRBD1 or TRBD2 (5 bases each). The CDR3 length is 14 residues. With 1 base removed from V and 9 bases from J, the gap between germline ends came to 16 bases. Germline CDR1 LGHDT, CDR2 YNNKEL (reference sequence). The CDR3 DNA sequence: TGTGCCAGCAGCCAAGTTGAGGGGCTGGGTGTGCAGTACTTC. It encodes CASSQVEGLGVQYF.

The J gene is TRBJ1-3, the V gene TRBV15; 7 nucleotides match TRBD1. Per germline, CDR1 LNHNV and CDR2 YYDKDF (reference sequence). The CDR3 spans 14 residues. J gave up 7 bases and V 1 base, and 4 bases lay outside the gene matches. DNA of the CDR3: TGTGCCACCAGCAGAGGACAGGACAGGAACACCATATATTTT. Residues: CATSRGQDRNTIYF. The complete variable domain, with remaining parts taken from reference TRBV15 and TRBJ1-3, reads DAMVIQNPRYQVTQFGKPVTLSCSQTLNHNVMYWYQQKSSQAPKLLFHYYDKDFNNEADTPDNFQSRRPNTSFCFLDIRSPGLGDTAMYLCATSRGQDRNTIYFGEGSWLTVV.

This chain connects TRBV18 to TRBJ1-2; no clear D. Trimming removed 0 bases from V and 10 bases from J, with 12 bases in between. CDR1 is KGHSH, CDR2 LQKENI, per germline. This CDR3 has 13 residues. CDR3 sequence: CASSPPGRIDYTF. In nucleotides, the CDR3 is TGTGCCAGCTCACCACCTGGCAGGATTGACTACACCTTC.

The V and J genes are TRBV11-1 and TRBJ2-1, with 8 positions matching TRBD2. The junction had 17 bases not matched to a gene; V was cut back by 1 base and J by 0 bases. The CDR3 has 21 residues. Germline-derived CDR1 and CDR2 are SGHAT and FQDESV (reference sequence). DNA for the CDR3: TGTGCCAGCAGCTTAGGAGGGGCTAGCGGGTTCGCACGCAGCTCCTACAATGAGCAGTTCTTC. Amino acid sequence: CASSLGGASGFARSSYNEQFF.

This clonotype was seen a few times. CDR3 DNA: TGTGCCAGCAGTTACGCCTACAGAGGGAGTGGGTACCAAGAGACCCAGTACTTC. This translates into CASSYAYRGSGYQETQYF. The chain employs TRBV6-5 and TRBJ2-5, with a tentative D call TRBD2 (5 bases). The germline CDR1 and CDR2 sequences are MNHEY and SVGAGI. Trimming removed 2 bases at V and 0 bases at J, with 19 bases between. The CDR3 consists of 18 residues.

This clonotype was detected only a few times. The chain employs TRBV27 and TRBJ2-6, with D possibly TRBD1 on 6 matching bases. V was pared by 3 bases and J by 0 bases, with 9 bases between. CDR1 is MNHEY and CDR2 is SMNVEV in the germline V gene (reference sequence). The CDR3 runs 16 residues. CDR3 residues: CASSFGTLSGANVLTF. The CDR3 nucleotides are TGTGCCAGCAGTTTTGGGACACTCTCTGGGGCCAACGTCCTGACTTTC.